This is a list of T cell receptor beta chains from one sample in a study of blood T cell repertoires in COVID-19. TCRdb's copy holds only in-frame clones and misses some; the assay was immunoSEQ multiplex PCR. This sample has roughly 220,000 clones; 84% occur once, and the top ten carry approximately 2.5%. Material for sequencing was peripheral blood. These receptors all come from a woman aged 55-69 years with acute or convalescent COVID-19. The CDR3 runs from the conserved cysteine through the conserved F or W. Each record gives: V gene, J gene, CDR3 protein.

V gene: TRBV21-1; J gene: TRBJ2-7; CDR3 protein: CARIIRSYEQYF
V gene: TRBV7-2; J gene: TRBJ2-1; CDR3 protein: CASSATYNEQFF
V gene: TRBV11-3; J gene: TRBJ1-5; CDR3 protein: CASSCLDRGEDQPQHF
V gene: TRBV5-6; J gene: TRBJ2-7; CDR3 protein: CASSLYPRREEQYF
V gene: TRBV18; J gene: TRBJ2-3; CDR3 protein: CASSSPPGGPSDTQYF
V gene: TRBV9; J gene: TRBJ2-1; CDR3 protein: CASSVGGGGSYNEQFF
V gene: TRBV3-1/TRBV3-2; J gene: TRBJ1-2; CDR3 protein: CASSLKQGASSGYTF
V gene: TRBV4-1; J gene: TRBJ1-2; CDR3 protein: CASSQDTDSRYGYTF
V gene: TRBV7-3; J gene: TRBJ2-7; CDR3 protein: CASSLLRYEQYF
V gene: TRBV18; J gene: TRBJ2-7; CDR3 protein: CASSPTGQGEVEQYF
V gene: TRBV2; J gene: TRBJ2-1; CDR3 protein: CASSDQRSYNEQFF
V gene: TRBV5-1; J gene: TRBJ1-1; CDR3 protein: CASSLASGTGEAFF
V gene: TRBV10-3; J gene: TRBJ1-2; CDR3 protein: CAISEPQGSLGYTF
V gene: TRBV5-1; J gene: TRBJ2-3; CDR3 protein: CASSLTGTDTQYF
V gene: TRBV10-3; J gene: TRBJ1-5; CDR3 protein: CAISREGSGNSNQPQHF
V gene: TRBV9; J gene: TRBJ1-1; CDR3 protein: CASSPPQGSEAFF
V gene: TRBV5-1; J gene: TRBJ1-2; CDR3 protein: CASSLGLGDNGYTF
V gene: TRBV7-9; J gene: TRBJ2-1; CDR3 protein: CASSLDGTGLRQFF
V gene: TRBV19; J gene: TRBJ2-3; CDR3 protein: CASSTSDHLLDTQYF
V gene: TRBV6-5; J gene: TRBJ1-2; CDR3 protein: CASSSRDRESGYTF
V gene: TRBV27; J gene: TRBJ2-7; CDR3 protein: CASSPLMWASSYEQYF
V gene: TRBV2; J gene: TRBJ2-2; CDR3 protein: CASGDWGGKTGELFF
V gene: TRBV4-3; J gene: TRBJ1-6; CDR3 protein: CASSSAGDINSPLHF
V gene: TRBV7-9; J gene: TRBJ1-5; CDR3 protein: CASSSNLEGAGQPQHF
V gene: TRBV5-4; J gene: TRBJ2-3; CDR3 protein: CASSQTSGLTDTQYF
V gene: TRBV5-1; J gene: TRBJ2-1; CDR3 protein: CASRGGYDEQFF
V gene: TRBV24-1; J gene: TRBJ1-1; CDR3 protein: CATSVPGQQTRNTEAFF
V gene: TRBV3-1/TRBV3-2; J gene: TRBJ2-7; CDR3 protein: CASSHVKGDYYEQYF
V gene: TRBV4-2; J gene: TRBJ2-5; CDR3 protein: CASSQGTGGLSETQYF
V gene: TRBV12-3/TRBV12-4; J gene: TRBJ1-1; CDR3 protein: CASSSSTNTEAFF
V gene: TRBV11-2; J gene: TRBJ1-5; CDR3 protein: CASSPDMNQPQHF
V gene: TRBV7-8; J gene: TRBJ1-2; CDR3 protein: CASSRGTGIGGYTF
V gene: TRBV4-1; J gene: TRBJ2-7; CDR3 protein: CASSQTPVQVYEQYF
V gene: TRBV7-8; J gene: TRBJ2-5; CDR3 protein: CASSLAQGGETQYF
V gene: TRBV4-2; J gene: TRBJ1-1; CDR3 protein: CASSGTAGGTEAFF
V gene: TRBV14; J gene: TRBJ2-2; CDR3 protein: CASSPAGHLTAGELFF
V gene: TRBV6-5; J gene: TRBJ1-1; CDR3 protein: CASKSGAYETEAFF
V gene: TRBV28; J gene: TRBJ2-1; CDR3 protein: CASSFGQLNYNEQFF
V gene: TRBV28; J gene: TRBJ2-2; CDR3 protein: CASSLYRDTGELFF
V gene: TRBV25-1; J gene: TRBJ1-1; CDR3 protein: CASSALTGSTEAFF
V gene: TRBV5-1; J gene: TRBJ2-5; CDR3 protein: CASSLDGTSGRGGETQYF
V gene: TRBV4-3; J gene: TRBJ2-3; CDR3 protein: CASSQEVGAYTDTQYF
V gene: TRBV11-3; J gene: TRBJ1-2; CDR3 protein: CASSLDAEGNGYTF
V gene: TRBV9; J gene: TRBJ1-6; CDR3 protein: CASSVDRENSPLHF
V gene: TRBV6-2/TRBV6-3; J gene: TRBJ1-6; CDR3 protein: CASSYVRNSPLHF
V gene: TRBV4-2; J gene: TRBJ2-7; CDR3 protein: CASSPQGGYEQYF
V gene: TRBV3-1/TRBV3-2; J gene: TRBJ2-5; CDR3 protein: CASSPVRGGTGAQYF
V gene: TRBV3-1/TRBV3-2; J gene: TRBJ1-6; CDR3 protein: CASSQGGQGSPLHF
V gene: TRBV6-5; J gene: TRBJ1-4; CDR3 protein: CASTREPATNEKLFF
V gene: TRBV19; J gene: TRBJ2-2; CDR3 protein: CASKRTTNTGELFF
V gene: TRBV3-1/TRBV3-2; J gene: TRBJ1-2; CDR3 protein: CASSQGHDSGGYTF